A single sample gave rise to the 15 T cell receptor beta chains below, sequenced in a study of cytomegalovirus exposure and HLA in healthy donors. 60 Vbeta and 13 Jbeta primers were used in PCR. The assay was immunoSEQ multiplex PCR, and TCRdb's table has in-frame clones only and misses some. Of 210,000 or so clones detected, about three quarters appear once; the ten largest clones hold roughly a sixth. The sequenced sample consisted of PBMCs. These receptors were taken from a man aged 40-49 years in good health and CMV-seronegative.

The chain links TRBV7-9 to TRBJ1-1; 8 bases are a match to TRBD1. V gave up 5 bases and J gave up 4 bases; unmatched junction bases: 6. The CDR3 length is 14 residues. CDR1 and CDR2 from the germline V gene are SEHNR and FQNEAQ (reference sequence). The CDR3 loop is CASSPGGAGTEAFF. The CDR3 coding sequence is TGTGCCAGCAGCCCAGGGGGCGCGGGCACTGAAGCTTTCTTT.

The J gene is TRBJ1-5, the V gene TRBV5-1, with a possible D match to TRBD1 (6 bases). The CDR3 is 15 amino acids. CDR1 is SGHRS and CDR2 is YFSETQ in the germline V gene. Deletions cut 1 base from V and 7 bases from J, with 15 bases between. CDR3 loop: CASSLWSGEGQPQHF. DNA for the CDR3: TGCGCCAGCAGCTTGTGGTCAGGGGAAGGACAGCCCCAGCATTTT.

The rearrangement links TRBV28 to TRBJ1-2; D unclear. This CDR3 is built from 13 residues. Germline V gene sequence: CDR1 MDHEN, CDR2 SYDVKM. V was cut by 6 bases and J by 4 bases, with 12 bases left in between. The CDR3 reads CASRPHAIYGYTF. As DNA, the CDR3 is TGTGCCAGCAGGCCTCACGCGATCTATGGCTACACCTTC.

The chain's CDR3 is CSVYGTSSYEQYF. In DNA form, the CDR3 reads TGCAGCGTTTACGGGACATCTTCCTACGAGCAGTACTTC. V gene TRBV29-1 combines with J gene TRBJ2-7; D possibly corresponds to TRBD1 (6 bases). Germline V gene data show CDR1 as SQVTM and CDR2 as ANQGSEA. Trimming removed 5 bases at V and 1 base at J, with 12 bases between. The CDR3 is 13 residues long.

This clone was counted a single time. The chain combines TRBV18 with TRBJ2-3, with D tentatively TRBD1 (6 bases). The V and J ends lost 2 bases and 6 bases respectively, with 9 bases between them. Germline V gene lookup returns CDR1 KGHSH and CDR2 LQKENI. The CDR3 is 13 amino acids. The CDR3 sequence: CASSPTGSDTQYF. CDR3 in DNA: TGTGCCAGCTCACCAACAGGGTCCGATACGCAGTATTTT.

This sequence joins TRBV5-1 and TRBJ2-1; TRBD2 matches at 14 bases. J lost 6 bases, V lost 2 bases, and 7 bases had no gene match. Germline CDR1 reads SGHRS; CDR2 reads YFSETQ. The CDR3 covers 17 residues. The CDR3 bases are TGCGCCAGCAGCTTAAGACTAGCGGGAGGGCAGGGCAATGAGCAGTTCTTC. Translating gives CASSLRLAGGQGNEQFF.

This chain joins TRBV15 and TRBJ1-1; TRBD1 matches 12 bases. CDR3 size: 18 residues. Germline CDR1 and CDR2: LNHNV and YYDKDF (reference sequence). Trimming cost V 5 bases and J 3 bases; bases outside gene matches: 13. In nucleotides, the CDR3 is TGTGCCACCAGCCATCTGGGACAGGGGGCAAAGAGGTACACTGAAGCTTTCTTT. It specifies CATSHLGQGAKRYTEAFF.

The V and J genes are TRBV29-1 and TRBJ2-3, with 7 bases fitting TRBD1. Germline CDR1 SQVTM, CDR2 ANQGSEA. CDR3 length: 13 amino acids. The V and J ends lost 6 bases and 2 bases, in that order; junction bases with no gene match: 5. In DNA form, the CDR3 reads TGCAGCGTAGCTGGACAGGTCACAGATACGCAGTATTTT. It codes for CSVAGQVTDTQYF.

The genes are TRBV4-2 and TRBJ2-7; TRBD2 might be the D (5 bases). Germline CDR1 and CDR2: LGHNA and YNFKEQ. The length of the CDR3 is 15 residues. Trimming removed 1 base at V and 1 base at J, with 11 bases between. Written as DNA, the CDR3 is TGTGCCAGCAGCCAAGCCGAGGGTAGGTCCTACGAGCAGTACTTC. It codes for CASSQAEGRSYEQYF.

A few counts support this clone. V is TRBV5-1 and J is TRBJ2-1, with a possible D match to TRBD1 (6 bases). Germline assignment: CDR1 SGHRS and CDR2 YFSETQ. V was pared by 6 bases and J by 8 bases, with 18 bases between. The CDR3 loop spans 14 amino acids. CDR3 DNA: TGCGCCAGCACCGAACAGGGAACCAACGATGAGCAGTTCTTC. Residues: CASTEQGTNDEQFF.

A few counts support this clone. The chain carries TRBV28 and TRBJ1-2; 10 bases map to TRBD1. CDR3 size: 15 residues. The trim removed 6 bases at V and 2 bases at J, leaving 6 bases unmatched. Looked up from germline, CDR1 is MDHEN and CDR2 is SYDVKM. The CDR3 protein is CASSRLTGGNYGYTF. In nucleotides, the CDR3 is TGTGCCAGCAGCCGATTGACAGGGGGCAACTATGGCTACACCTTC.

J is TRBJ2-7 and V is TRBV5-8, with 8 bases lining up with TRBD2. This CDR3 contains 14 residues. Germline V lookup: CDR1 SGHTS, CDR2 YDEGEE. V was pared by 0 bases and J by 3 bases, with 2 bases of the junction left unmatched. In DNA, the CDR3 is TGTGCCAGCAGCTTGGCCGGGAGGGGCTACGAGCAGTACTTC. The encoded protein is CASSLAGRGYEQYF.

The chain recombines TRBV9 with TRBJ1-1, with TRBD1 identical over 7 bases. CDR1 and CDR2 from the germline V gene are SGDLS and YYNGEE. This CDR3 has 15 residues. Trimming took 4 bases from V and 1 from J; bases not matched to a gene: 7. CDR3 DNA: TGTGCCAGCAGCCCCAGAGGGGGCAAGAACACTGAAGCTTTCTTT. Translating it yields CASSPRGGKNTEAFF.

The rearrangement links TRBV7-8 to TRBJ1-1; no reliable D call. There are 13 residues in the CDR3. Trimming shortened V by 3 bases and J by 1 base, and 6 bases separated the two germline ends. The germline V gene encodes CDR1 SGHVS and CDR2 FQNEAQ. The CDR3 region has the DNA TGTGCCAGCAGCTTTGCCGGGAACACTGAAGCTTTCTTT. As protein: CASSFAGNTEAFF.

The chain's CDR3 is CSAKMAAMYNEQFF. The CDR3 region has the DNA TGCAGCGCTAAGATGGCGGCCATGTACAATGAGCAGTTCTTC. The rearrangement links TRBV29-1 to TRBJ2-1; D gene uncertain. Germline assignment: CDR1 SQVTM and CDR2 ANQGSEA. The CDR3 consists of 14 residues. V shed 7 bases and J shed 4 bases, with 17 bases lying between them.